These 9 T cell receptor beta chains were sequenced from one sample in a study of blood T cell repertoires in COVID-19. Repertoires were generated with immunoSEQ multiplex PCR, while TCRdb's copy carries only in-frame clones and drops some. The data show 130,000 to 150,000 clones, with about four fifths seen just once and roughly 15% held by the top ten. Sequencing used peripheral blood. All receptors derive from a human donor with acute or convalescent COVID-19. The donor label of this sample is uncertain.

This clone came up once. The gene calls are TRBV6-5 and TRBJ2-3; possibly TRBD1 for D (5 bases). In germline, CDR1 is MNHEY, CDR2 SVGAGI. Deletions cut 2 bases from V and 0 bases from J, with 9 bases between. This CDR3 is built from 15 residues. CDR3 nucleotide sequence: TGTGCCAGCAGTTACGGGGCACGGAGCACAGATACGCAGTATTTT. It codes for CASSYGARSTDTQYF.

This rearrangement joins TRBV5-4 to TRBJ2-3; TRBD2 is a possible D gene (5 bases). The CDR3 consists of 13 residues. CDR1 SGHNT and CDR2 YYREEE come from the germline V gene (reference sequence). The V and J ends lost 4 bases and 11 bases respectively, with 17 bases between them. The CDR3 DNA reads TGTGCCAGCAGCGACGATTACGGGATTGTGCAGTATTTT. Translation gives CASSDDYGIVQYF.

J is TRBJ1-2 and V is TRBV7-9, with D possibly being TRBD1 (6 bases). The CDR3 spans 11 residues. Looked up from germline, CDR1 is SEHNR and CDR2 is FQNEAQ (reference sequence). V was shortened by 10 bases and J by 6 bases, with 12 bases between the two germline ends. CDR3 in amino acids: CAKRGADGYTF. Here the CDR3 DNA reads TGTGCCAAACGGGGGGCAGATGGCTACACCTTC.

This clone came up once. The chain carries TRBV19 and TRBJ1-4, with D unclear. Germline values: CDR1 LNHDA, CDR2 SQIVND (reference sequence). Deletions cut 7 bases from V and 3 bases from J, with 18 bases between. The length of the CDR3 is 16 residues. CDR3 in DNA: TGTGCCAGTACTGGGTCCCGGGGTCCCTCTAATGAAAAACTGTTTTTT. Translating gives CASTGSRGPSNEKLFF.

V is TRBV18 and J is TRBJ1-5; tentatively, D is TRBD1 (5 bases). V dropped 3 bases and J dropped 2 bases, with 14 bases sitting between them. Germline V gene data show CDR1 as KGHSH and CDR2 as LQKENI. This CDR3 has 16 amino acids. The CDR3 region is CASSPSQGGGNQPQHF. CDR3 DNA: TGTGCCAGCTCACCGTCTCAGGGAGGAGGCAATCAGCCCCAGCATTTT.

About this clone itself: Other DNA sequences from this sample encode an identical CDR3 as well. This chain links TRBV5-1 with TRBJ1-4; no firm D call. Trimming left V 5 bases short and J 0 bases short, with 8 bases between. This CDR3 is 14 amino acids long. Germline lookup yields CDR1 SGHRS and CDR2 YFSETQ. The CDR3 region is CASRSDTTNEKLFF. The CDR3 DNA reads TGCGCCAGCAGGTCCGACACAACTAATGAAAAACTGTTTTTT.

The genes are TRBV19 and TRBJ2-2, with TRBD1 identical over 11 bases. V was pared by 7 bases and J by 6 bases, with 7 bases of the junction left unmatched. The CDR3 loop spans 15 amino acids. Germline CDR1 and CDR2: LNHDA and SQIVND (reference sequence). CDR3 protein: CASTSGTGGAGELFF. CDR3 DNA sequence: TGTGCCAGTACCTCCGGGACAGGGGGGGCCGGGGAGCTGTTTTTT.

The rearrangement uses TRBV7-2 and TRBJ2-7; 7 bases are a match to TRBD2. CDR3 length: 15 amino acids. CDR1 and CDR2 (germline): SGHTA, FQGNSA. The junction had 11 bases not matched to a gene; V was cut back by 6 bases and J by 3 bases. CDR3 sequence reads: CASSIGEGGFYEQYF. CDR3 nucleotides: TGTGCCAGCAGTATCGGGGAGGGTGGATTCTACGAGCAGTACTTC.

This sequence joins TRBV5-1 and TRBJ2-7; D is perhaps TRBD1 (5 bases). CDR3 size: 12 residues. The germline V gene encodes CDR1 SGHRS and CDR2 YFSETQ. The ends were cut back, 5 bases at V and 3 bases at J, with 9 bases in the middle. The DNA for the CDR3 is TGCGCCAGCAGACCCGACAGCTACGAGCAGTACTTC. This gives the protein CASRPDSYEQYF. Full variable domain (rest looked up from reference TRBV5-1 and TRBJ2-7): KAGVTQTPRYLIKTRGQQVTLSCSPISGHRSVSWYQQTPGQGLQFLFEYFSETQRNKGNFPGRFSGRQFSNSRSEMNVSTLELGDSALYLCASRPDSYEQYFGPGTRLTVT.